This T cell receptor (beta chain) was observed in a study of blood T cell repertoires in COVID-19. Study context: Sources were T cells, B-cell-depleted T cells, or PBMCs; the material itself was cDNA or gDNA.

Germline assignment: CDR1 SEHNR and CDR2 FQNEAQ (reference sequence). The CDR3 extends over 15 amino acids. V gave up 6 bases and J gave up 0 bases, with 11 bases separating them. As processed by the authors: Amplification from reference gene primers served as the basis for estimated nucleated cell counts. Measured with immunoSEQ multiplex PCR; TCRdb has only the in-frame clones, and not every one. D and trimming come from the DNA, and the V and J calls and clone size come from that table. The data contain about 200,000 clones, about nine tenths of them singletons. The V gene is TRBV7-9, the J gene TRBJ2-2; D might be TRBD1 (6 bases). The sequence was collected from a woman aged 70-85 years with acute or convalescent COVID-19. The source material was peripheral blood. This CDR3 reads CASRWTDANTGELFF. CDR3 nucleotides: TGTGCCAGCAGGTGGACAGACGCGAACACCGGGGAGCTGTTTTTT.